The 22 T cell receptor beta chains presented below share a single source sample, sequenced in a study of T cell changes during pregnancy in multiple sclerosis. TCRdb's table, derived via immunoSEQ multiplex PCR, lists solely in-frame clones and lacks some. The sample has fewer than 70,000 clones; approximately 90% are singletons. The input for sequencing was peripheral blood, taken in the first trimester of pregnancy. These receptors came from a female donor with multiple sclerosis, enrolled in a pregnancy study.

The rearrangement uses TRBV19 and TRBJ2-1; 8 bases map to TRBD2. The CDR3 consists of 14 residues. The germline V gene encodes CDR1 LNHDA and CDR2 SQIVND (reference sequence). After removal of 6 bases from V and 6 bases from J, the junction contained 7 bases not matched to a gene. The CDR3 loop is CASRRGLDLNEQFF. The CDR3 DNA reads TGTGCCAGTAGGAGGGGACTAGACCTCAATGAGCAGTTCTTC.

The rearrangement joins TRBV9 to TRBJ2-1, with 13 bases lining up with TRBD2. The germline V gene encodes CDR1 SGDLS and CDR2 YYNGEE. After removal of 2 bases from V and 5 bases from J, the junction contained 7 bases not matched to a gene. The CDR3 runs 17 residues. The CDR3 here is CASSVGVGLAGNNEQFF. The CDR3 DNA follows: TGTGCCAGCAGCGTGGGGGTGGGACTAGCGGGGAACAATGAGCAGTTCTTC.

The gene calls are TRBV18 and TRBJ1-2, with D unresolved. The CDR3 loop spans 14 amino acids. V was cut by 2 bases and J by 5 bases, with 12 bases left in between. Germline lookup yields CDR1 KGHSH and CDR2 LQKENI. The CDR3 DNA is TGTGCCAGCTCACCATACAGAGAGCTTTATGGCTACACCTTC. Translated: CASSPYRELYGYTF.

J is TRBJ1-1 and V is TRBV5-8; maybe TRBD1 (6 bases). Germline V gene lookup returns CDR1 SGHTS and CDR2 YDEGEE. V was shortened by 2 bases and J by 6 bases, with 14 bases between the two germline ends. This CDR3 comprises 14 residues. In DNA form, the CDR3 reads TGTGCCAGCAGCTTCCTCAGGGGTTCCGCTGAAGCTTTCTTT. Translated, it gives CASSFLRGSAEAFF.

The V gene is TRBV12-5, the J gene TRBJ2-6; possible D gene TRBD1, 5 bases. Germline CDR1 and CDR2: LGHNT and FRNRAP. CDR3 length equals 17 residues. The V gene lost 4 bases and the J gene lost 2 bases, with 15 bases spanning the gap. Here the CDR3 reads CASGSTSGKAGANVLTF. The CDR3 DNA follows: TGTGCTAGTGGTTCAACATCAGGGAAGGCTGGGGCCAACGTCCTGACTTTC.

This clone was seen a single time. V gene TRBV7-2 combines with J gene TRBJ1-5, with a tentative D call TRBD1 (5 bases). The CDR3 extends over 16 amino acids. Germline V CDR1 and CDR2: SGHTA, FQGNSA. V lost 1 base, J lost 3 bases, and 13 bases lay in between. Here the CDR3 reads CASSLVGGVDNQPQHF. CDR3 coding DNA: TGTGCCAGCAGCTTAGTGGGGGGGGTAGACAATCAGCCCCAGCATTTT.

A note on this clone: An end of the junction does not agree with germline; a read error may underlie this. The chain is built from TRBV29-1 and TRBJ1-1; D unclear. CDR3 length: 12 residues. From germline, CDR1 is SQVTM and CDR2 ANQGSEA. The CDR3 region is CSVVWQSAGVFF. The CDR3 coding sequence is TGCAGCGTTGTTTGGCAGTCGGCGGGTGTGTTTTTT.

This chain links TRBV11-2 with TRBJ2-2, with TRBD1 identical over 8 bases. The CDR3 has 15 residues. Germline V CDR1 and CDR2: SGHAT, FQNNGV. J gave up 9 bases and V 4 bases, and 10 bases lay outside the gene matches. CDR3 amino acids: CASSSPQGANRELFF. The DNA for the CDR3 is TGTGCCAGCAGCTCTCCCCAGGGGGCGAACCGGGAGCTGTTTTTT.

The gene calls are TRBV5-4 and TRBJ2-1, with TRBD1 matching over 11 bases. Unmatched junction bases numbered 9, after V lost 2 bases and J lost 8 bases. Germline assignment: CDR1 SGHNT and CDR2 YYREEE (reference sequence). The CDR3 loop spans 16 amino acids. CDR3 bases: TGTGCCAGCAGCTTTTTGGGACAGGGGGGTTTGGATGAGCAGTTCTTC. Translation gives CASSFLGQGGLDEQFF.

CDR3: CASSPGQGSGGYTF. The CDR3 DNA sequence: TGTGCCAGCAGCCCAGGACAGGGTTCTGGCGGCTACACCTTC. J is TRBJ1-2 and V is TRBV7-2; 8 nucleotides align to TRBD1. The CDR3 covers 14 residues. The V gene's germline CDR1 is SGHTA and CDR2 FQGNSA. V gave up 5 bases and J gave up 8 bases; unmatched junction bases: 10.

This clone occurred once. The chain carries TRBV7-2 and TRBJ1-2; D is undetermined. The germline V gene has CDR1 SGHTA and CDR2 FQGNSA. V was clipped by 5 bases and J by 2 bases, with 9 bases between them. The CDR3 runs to 13 residues. This chain's CDR3 is CASSPPRNYGYTF. The CDR3 DNA reads TGTGCCAGCAGCCCTCCTAGGAACTATGGCTACACCTTC.

Here the CDR3 reads CASGFDTGTSGYEQYF. In DNA, the CDR3 is TGTGCTAGTGGTTTTGATACCGGGACTAGCGGTTACGAGCAGTACTTC. The V gene is TRBV12-5, the J gene TRBJ2-7; 11 bases match TRBD2. The CDR3 is 16 amino acids. Looked up from germline, CDR1 is LGHNT and CDR2 is FRNRAP. The trim removed 3 bases at V and 4 bases at J, leaving 8 bases unmatched.

The V gene is TRBV19, the J gene TRBJ1-2; D uncertain. Germline CDR1 reads LNHDA; CDR2 reads SQIVND (reference sequence). CDR3 size: 14 residues. Trimming shortened V by 10 bases and J by 0 bases, and 15 bases separated the two germline ends. The CDR3 is CAKVQYEANYGYTF. For the CDR3, the DNA is TGTGCCAAGGTACAGTATGAAGCTAACTATGGCTACACCTTC.

This clone was detected only a few times. The rearrangement uses TRBV6-5 and TRBJ1-1; 7 nucleotides line up with TRBD1. Per germline, CDR1 MNHEY and CDR2 SVGAGI. The CDR3 is 15 amino acids. The V segment lost 5 bases and the J segment 5 bases; nucleotides outside the gene matches: 11. CDR3 loop: CASSASGGRLTEAFF. In DNA form, the CDR3 reads TGTGCCAGCAGTGCCTCAGGGGGTCGGTTAACTGAAGCTTTCTTT.

This clone was seen only a few times. The chain uses TRBV6-5 and TRBJ1-2, with 10 bases that match TRBD1. This CDR3 comprises 15 residues. Germline CDR1 MNHEY, CDR2 SVGAGI. V lost 5 bases to trimming and J lost 8 bases; unmatched junction nucleotides: 11. Written as DNA, the CDR3 is TGTGCCAGCAGTGCTCCCGGGACAGGGGTTAGCGGCTACACCTTC. Protein product: CASSAPGTGVSGYTF.

The V and J genes are TRBV15 and TRBJ1-3; no clear D gene. Germline CDR1 reads LNHNV; CDR2 reads YYDKDF (reference sequence). The CDR3 sequence is 13 residues long. Trimming took off 8 bases at V and 0 bases at J, with 8 bases between the two ends. The DNA for the CDR3 is TGTGCCACCGCCTCCGGCTCTGGAAACACCATATATTTT. Amino acid sequence: CATASGSGNTIYF.

V usage is TRBV7-8 and J usage is TRBJ1-2, with TRBD1 matching over 9 bases. Per the germline V gene, CDR1 is SGHVS and CDR2 is FQNEAQ. V was pared by 0 bases and J by 8 bases, with 7 bases of the junction left unmatched. The CDR3 runs 15 residues. The CDR3 nucleotides are TGTGCCAGCAGCTTAGCGTTCGGGACAGGGAAAGGCTACACCTTC. Protein sequence: CASSLAFGTGKGYTF.

The chain joins TRBV19 to TRBJ1-1; 7 bases agree with TRBD1. The CDR3 totals 16 residues. After removal of 5 bases from V and 4 bases from J, the junction contained 13 bases not matched to a gene. The germline gives CDR1 LNHDA, CDR2 SQIVND (reference sequence). CDR3 amino acids: CASSQPRDSIITEAFF. As DNA, the CDR3 is TGTGCCAGTAGTCAACCCAGGGACAGCATAATCACTGAAGCTTTCTTT.

The chain has TRBV13 and TRBJ2-2; a weak D match, TRBD2 (6 bases). Per germline, CDR1 PRHDT and CDR2 FYEKMQ (reference sequence). Between the trimmed V and J ends, which lost 2 bases and 6 bases, there was a span of 10 bases. This CDR3 region has 14 residues. This CDR3 reads CASSLRTKSGELFF. The CDR3 DNA is TGTGCCAGCAGCTTAAGGACTAAGTCCGGGGAGCTGTTTTTT.

J is TRBJ2-5 and V is TRBV27, with 9 bases identical to TRBD1. The germline gives CDR1 MNHEY, CDR2 SMNVEV (reference sequence). Germline trimming cut 6 bases from V and 5 bases from J; bases unmatched to any gene: 13. There are 16 residues in the CDR3. This CDR3 is CASRNRPGQGHETQYF. The CDR3 DNA follows: TGTGCCAGCAGAAATCGACCGGGACAGGGCCACGAGACCCAGTACTTC.

The J gene is TRBJ2-1, the V gene TRBV11-1; 8 bases match TRBD2. CDR3 length: 17 amino acids. Germline V gene lookup returns CDR1 SGHAT and CDR2 FQDESV (reference sequence). With V trimmed by 1 base and J by 0 bases, 5 bases remained unmatched. CDR3 amino acids: CASSLGGLVGSYNEQFF. As DNA, the CDR3 is TGTGCCAGCAGCTTAGGGGGACTAGTGGGCTCCTACAATGAGCAGTTCTTC.

This clone has more than one count but fewer than ten. The CDR3 reads CASGWRSGSADTQYF. DNA of the CDR3: TGCGCCAGCGGATGGCGGAGCGGGAGCGCAGATACGCAGTATTTT. J is TRBJ2-3 and V is TRBV5-1; 8 nucleotides align to TRBD2. V shed 7 bases, J shed 4 bases, and the junction held 11 bases outside the gene matches. The CDR3 extends over 15 amino acids. CDR1 is SGHRS and CDR2 is YFSETQ in the germline V gene.